Reported below is one TCR beta chain. Its specific antigen is unknown. No much larger clonotype is one base removed from it; base qualities were not supplied. TCRbeta CDR3 regions were amplified from genomic DNA using the immunoSEQ Assay, a bias-controlled multiplex PCR. For the original study's pipeline: The number of nucleated cells in each sample was estimated from the amplification of reference gene primers within the assay. To quantify the absolute abundance of each unique TCRbeta CDR3 rearrangement, sequence reads were collapsed and filtered. Productive Simpson clonality was computed per sample as the square root of Simpson's diversity index over productive rearrangements. As stored in TCRdb, this immuneACCESS dataset retains in-frame rearrangements with V and J assigned. A fraction of the clones does not appear; measured against another copy, unresolved V genes explain less than half of the discrepancy, and the remainder lacks a known reason. That table gives V, J and clone size, and the DNA gave D and trimming. The sample records 200,000 to 250,000 clones, around 92% of which are singletons. 1% to 1.5% of the sample goes to the ten largest clones.

The collaborating institutions used their own protocols to collect whole blood in K2EDTA tubes. For TCRbeta analysis, collaborators shipped samples as frozen whole blood, isolated PBMCs, or DNA extracted from either of those sample types. As encoded in the germline V gene, CDR1 is WSHSY while CDR2 is SAAADI. CDR3 length: 12 amino acids, cysteine to phenylalanine. The entry retains the CDR3 DNA only, 36 bases that are in frame from base 1. V is reduced by 8 bases and J by 8 bases, leaving a spacing of 12 bases between them. This sample stems from a study of blood T cell repertoires in COVID-19 (dated by TCRdb to about 2020). Describing the broader study: The collaborator samples originated in the United States, Italy and Spain and spanned the acute and convalescent phases of COVID-19. The material from the prospective study consisted of cDNA or gDNA derived from T cells, B-cell-depleted T cells, or PBMCs. The dataset comprised deeply sampled blood TCRbeta repertoires from subjects exposed to, actively infected with, or recovered from COVID-19. The repertoires were made available in a free public database intended to serve as a resource for research on the immune response to SARS-CoV-2. Samples were obtained from the ongoing ImmuneRACE study (first 160 participants) and from over 1,000 subjects provided by 6 global collaborators. Sample metadata almost always included a de-identified subject ID, COVID-19 status, age in years and sex. Where available, HLA class I and class II types were taken from metadata supplied by the sample provider and were not determined by assay-based typing.

Points the paper makes about the study in general: Clinical and demographic metadata were provided uncurated, with the amount varying by source and participant.

The sequence was collected from a man aged 30 to 39 with acute or convalescent COVID-19. Input material: peripheral blood. The chain joins TRBV10-2 to TRBJ1-4; there is no confident call for the D gene. The sequence in DNA is TGCGCCAGCCTAGGAGAGCTCGAAAAACTGTTTTTT. This sequence encodes CASLGELEKLFF.